A single sample is the source of the 16 T cell receptor beta chains below, sequenced in a study of tumor and adjacent non-tumor tissue in lung cancer. A modified ARM-PCR protocol with three rounds of nested PCR amplified TCRbeta. TCRdb re-called the multiplex PCR reads with MiXCR, one entry per CDR3 protein. The sample carries 98,000 or so distinct CDR3 sequences, 80% recorded once. The template was RNA from unsorted bulk tissue. Distant lung tissue was collected more than 3 cm away from the tumor edge. The material sequenced was distant non-tumor lung tissue. Receptors were obtained from a man in his 60s with small cell lung cancer.

As for this clonotype: A read error is likely, as this CDR3 ends without the conserved phenylalanine or tryptophan. The gene calls are TRBV4-2 and TRBJ2-1, with TRBD2 matching 16 bases. Per germline, CDR1 LGHNA and CDR2 YNFKEQ. The CDR3 totals 20 residues. In DNA, the CDR3 is TGTGCCAGCAGCCAAGACCCCGGGACTAGCGGGAGGGCCCTCCACAATGATCAGTTCTCC. This codes for CASSQDPGTSGRALHNDQFS.

V and J are TRBV29-1 and TRBJ1-5; D not resolved. CDR1 and CDR2 (germline): SQVTM, ANQGSEA. Trimming cost V 5 bases and J 3 bases, with 20 bases left between them. CDR3 size: 16 residues. For the CDR3, the DNA is TGCAGCGTTATATTGGTCGGGGTCCCCACCAATCAGCCCCAGCATTTT. It specifies CSVILVGVPTNQPQHF.

The chain uses TRBV11-2 and TRBJ2-7; D ambiguous. The CDR3 loop spans 11 amino acids. From germline, CDR1 is SGHAT and CDR2 FQNNGV. CDR3: CNSSLTYEQYF. CDR3 nucleotides: TGTAACAGCAGCTTAACCTACGAGCAGTACTTC.

Note on this clonotype: At one boundary the junction diverges from the germline segment, which might be a read error. The V and J genes are TRBV11-2 and TRBJ2-1; tentative D call: TRBD2 (6 bases). The V gene's germline CDR1 is SGHAT and CDR2 FQNNGV. This CDR3 contains 15 residues. The CDR3 DNA sequence: TGTGCCAACAGCTTACTGTGGCGGGATTACGGTGAGCAGTTCTTC. Its translation: CANSLLWRDYGEQFF.

With respect to this clonotype: A junction boundary mismatches the germline segment, possibly from a read error. This chain joins TRBV13 and TRBJ2-1; 7 bases are a match to TRBD2. This CDR3 has 13 amino acids. From germline, CDR1 is PRHDT and CDR2 FYEKMQ (reference sequence). CDR3 residues: CTSCSGGSNEQFF. The CDR3, as DNA: TGTACCAGCTGCTCCGGCGGGAGCAATGAGCAGTTCTTT.

About this clonotype itself: One junction end does not reproduce the germline sequence, and a read error may be involved. The chain joins TRBV11-3 to TRBJ2-7; weak D call: TRBD2 (5 bases). CDR1 SGHNT and CDR2 YENEEA come from the germline V gene. The length of the CDR3 is 14 residues. For the CDR3, the DNA is TGCGTCAGCAGCTTCGGGGAATACTCTTACGAGCAGTACTTC. It yields the protein CVSSFGEYSYEQYF.

About this clonotype itself: The junction differs from germline at one of its ends, possibly a read error. V usage is TRBV20-1 and J usage is TRBJ1-4; 7 positions match TRBD1. The CDR3 is 12 amino acids. Germline assignment: CDR1 DFQATT and CDR2 SNEGSKA (reference sequence). The chain's CDR3 is CSVRGTDEKLFF. In DNA form, the CDR3 reads TGCAGTGTTAGAGGGACAGACGAGAAACTGTTTTTT.

With regard to this clonotype: The junction departs from the called germline gene at one end, perhaps through a read error. The chain uses TRBV30 and TRBJ1-5; possibly TRBD1 for D (5 bases). CDR1 is GTSNPN, CDR2 SVGIG, per germline (reference sequence). The CDR3 totals 14 residues. This CDR3 reads CVWSPWGSNQPQHF. CDR3 sequence (DNA): TGTGTCTGGAGTCCGTGGGGGAGCAATCAGCCCCAACATTTT.

Sample share makes this clonotype medium-sized. V gene TRBV29-1 combines with J gene TRBJ2-3; weak D call: TRBD1 (6 bases). The CDR3 has 16 residues. CDR1 is SQVTM and CDR2 is ANQGSEA in the germline V gene. The germline V and J ends were trimmed by 0 bases and 6 bases, with 19 bases remaining between them. CDR3 residues: CSVEDRYRVLFDTQYF. CDR3 in DNA: TGCAGCGTTGAAGATCGGTACAGGGTTCTTTTTGATACGCAGTATTTT.

Concerning this clonotype: The DNA is omitted, as the CDR3 cannot be located on it reliably, and the CDR3 follows TCRdb's listing. The gene calls are TRBV5-1 and TRBJ2-7; the table's D call, TRBD1, has no DNA check behind it. Per the germline V gene, CDR1 is SGHRS and CDR2 is YFSETQ. The CDR3 contains 18 residues when both ends are counted. This chain's CDR3 is CASSSWGQGAVGSYVQYF.

The chain employs TRBV10-2 and TRBJ2-1; D remains ambiguous. The V gene's germline CDR1 is WSHSY and CDR2 SAAADI. The CDR3 has 13 amino acids. CDR3 protein: CVGCETGQCEQFF. CDR3 sequence (DNA): TGCGTCGGCTGCGAGACTGGCCAGTGTGAGCAGTTCTTC.

Only a few counts were recorded for this clonotype. One end of the junction fails to match germline, which may point to a read error. The chain joins TRBV11-2 to TRBJ2-1, with D possibly being TRBD2 (6 bases). This CDR3 contains 18 residues. Germline CDR1 SGHAT, CDR2 FQNNGV. CDR3 nucleotide sequence: TGTGTCAGCAGCTTAGGAGTAGTGGGAGGTTACTACTACAATGAGCAGTTCTTC. As protein: CVSSLGVVGGYYYNEQFF.

The J gene is TRBJ1-1, the V gene TRBV11-1; D gene ambiguous. V shed 4 bases and J shed 11 bases, with 17 bases lying between them. This CDR3 is 13 amino acids long. Per germline, CDR1 SGHAT and CDR2 FQDESV (reference sequence). The CDR3 loop reads CASSSEGNSEAFF. The CDR3 region has the DNA TGTGCCAGCAGCTCGGAGGGAAACAGTGAGGCTTTCTTT.

On this clonotype itself: Being one base from a much bigger clone, this may be a read error. The V and J genes are TRBV5-1 and TRBJ1-2, with TRBD1 identical over 9 bases. The germline V gene has CDR1 SGHRS and CDR2 YFSETQ. This CDR3 comprises 15 residues. The trim removed 6 bases at V and 4 bases at J, leaving 10 bases unmatched. In DNA form, the CDR3 reads TGCGCCAGCATCCCTACAGGGGGCTTTAGCTATGGCTACACCTTC. As protein: CASIPTGGFSYGYTF.

This chain connects TRBV6-1 to TRBJ2-2; D gene ambiguous. The CDR3 has 16 amino acids. From germline, CDR1 is MNHNS and CDR2 SASEGT. Between the trimmed V and J ends, which lost 5 bases and 6 bases, there was a span of 19 bases. CDR3 DNA: TGTGCCAGCAGTAAGGACCATGGCACGCCGGCCGGGGAGCTGTTTTTT. As protein: CASSKDHGTPAGELFF.

This clonotype is a singleton in its sample. The CDR3 end shows no conserved phenylalanine or tryptophan, and so a read error is likely. The chain employs TRBV6-2 or TRBV6-3 and TRBJ2-1, with D tentatively TRBD2 (5 bases). V dropped 2 bases and J dropped 12 bases, with 14 bases sitting between them. This CDR3 comprises 13 residues. CDR1 is MNHEY, CDR2 SVGEGT, per germline. The CDR3 loop is CASSYRGETGQFL. Here the CDR3 DNA reads TGTGCCAGCAGTTACCGTGGGGAGACTGGGCAGTTCTTA.